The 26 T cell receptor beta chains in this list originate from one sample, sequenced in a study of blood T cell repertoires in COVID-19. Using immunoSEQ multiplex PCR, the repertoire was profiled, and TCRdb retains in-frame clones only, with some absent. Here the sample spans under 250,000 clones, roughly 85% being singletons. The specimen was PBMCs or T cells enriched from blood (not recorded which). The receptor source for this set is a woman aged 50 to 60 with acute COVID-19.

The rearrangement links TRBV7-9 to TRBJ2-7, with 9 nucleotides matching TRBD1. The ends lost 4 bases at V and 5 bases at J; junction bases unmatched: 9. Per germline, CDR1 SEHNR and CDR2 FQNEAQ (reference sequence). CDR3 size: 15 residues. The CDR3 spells CASSYLGTGIDEQYF. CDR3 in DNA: TGTGCCAGCAGCTACCTCGGGACAGGGATCGACGAGCAGTACTTC.

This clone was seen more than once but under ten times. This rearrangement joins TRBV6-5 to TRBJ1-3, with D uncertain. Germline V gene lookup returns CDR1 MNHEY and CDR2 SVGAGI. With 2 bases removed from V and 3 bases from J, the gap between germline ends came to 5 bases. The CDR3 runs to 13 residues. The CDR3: CASSYADGNTIYF. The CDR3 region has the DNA TGTGCCAGCAGTTACGCAGATGGAAACACCATATATTTT.

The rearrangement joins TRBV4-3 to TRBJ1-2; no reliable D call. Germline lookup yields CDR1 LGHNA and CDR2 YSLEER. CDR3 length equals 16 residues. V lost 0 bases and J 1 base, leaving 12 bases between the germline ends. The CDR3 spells CASSQDNPGFNYGYTF. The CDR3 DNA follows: TGCGCCAGCAGCCAAGATAATCCAGGTTTTAACTATGGCTACACCTTC.

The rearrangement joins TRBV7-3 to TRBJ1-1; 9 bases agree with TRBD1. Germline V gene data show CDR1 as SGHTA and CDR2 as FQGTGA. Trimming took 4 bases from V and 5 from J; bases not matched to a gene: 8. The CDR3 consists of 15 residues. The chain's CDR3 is CASSYTGGPGTEAFF. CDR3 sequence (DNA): TGTGCCAGCAGCTATACAGGGGGCCCGGGAACTGAAGCTTTCTTT.

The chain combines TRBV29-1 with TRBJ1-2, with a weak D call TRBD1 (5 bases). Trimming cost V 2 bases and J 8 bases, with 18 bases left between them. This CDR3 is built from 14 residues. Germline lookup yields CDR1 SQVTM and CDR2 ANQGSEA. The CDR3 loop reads CSVEIRGSRRGYTF. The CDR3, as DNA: TGCAGCGTTGAAATACGGGGGTCGAGGCGCGGCTACACCTTC.

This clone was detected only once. CDR3 in amino acids: CASSDDRQETQYF. The CDR3, as DNA: TGCGCCAGCAGTGATGACAGGCAAGAGACCCAGTACTTC. The chain combines TRBV5-1 with TRBJ2-5; D is possibly TRBD1 (6 bases). The ends were cut back, 5 bases at V and 2 bases at J, with 10 bases in the middle. Germline lookup yields CDR1 SGHRS and CDR2 YFSETQ. The CDR3 has 13 residues.

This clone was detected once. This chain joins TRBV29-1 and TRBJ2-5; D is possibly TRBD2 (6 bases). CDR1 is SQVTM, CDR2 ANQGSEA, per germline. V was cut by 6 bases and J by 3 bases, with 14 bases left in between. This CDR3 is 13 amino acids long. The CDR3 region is CSVEGTGEETQYF. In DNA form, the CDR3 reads TGCAGCGTCGAGGGGACGGGAGAAGAGACCCAGTACTTC.

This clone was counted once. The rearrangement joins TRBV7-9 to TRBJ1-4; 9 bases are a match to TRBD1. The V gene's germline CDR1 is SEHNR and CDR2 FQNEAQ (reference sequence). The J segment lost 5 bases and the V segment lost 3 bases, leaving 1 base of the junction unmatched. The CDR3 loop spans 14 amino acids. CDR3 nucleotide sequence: TGTGCCAGCAGCTTGGACAGGGGAAATGAAAAACTGTTTTTT. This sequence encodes CASSLDRGNEKLFF. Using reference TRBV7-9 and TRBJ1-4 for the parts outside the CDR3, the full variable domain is DTGVSQNPRHKITKRGQNVTFRCDPISEHNRLYWYRQTLGQGPEFLTYFQNEAQLEKSRLLSDRFSAERPKGSFSTLEIQRTEQGDSAMYLCASSLDRGNEKLFFGSGTQLSVL.

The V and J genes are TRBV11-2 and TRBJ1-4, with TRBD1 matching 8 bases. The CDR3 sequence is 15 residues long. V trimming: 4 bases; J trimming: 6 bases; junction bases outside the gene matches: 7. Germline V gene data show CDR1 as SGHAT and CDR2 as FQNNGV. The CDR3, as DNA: TGTGCCAGCAGCTCTCAGGGGGCTAGGTATGAAAAACTGTTTTTT. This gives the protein CASSSQGARYEKLFF.

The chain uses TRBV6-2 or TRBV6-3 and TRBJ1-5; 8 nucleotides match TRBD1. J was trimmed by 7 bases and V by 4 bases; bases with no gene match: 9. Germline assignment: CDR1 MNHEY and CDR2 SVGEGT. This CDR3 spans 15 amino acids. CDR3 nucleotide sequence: TGTGCCAGCAGTTTACAGGGGCAGGGGGCCCAGCCCCAGCATTTT. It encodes CASSLQGQGAQPQHF.

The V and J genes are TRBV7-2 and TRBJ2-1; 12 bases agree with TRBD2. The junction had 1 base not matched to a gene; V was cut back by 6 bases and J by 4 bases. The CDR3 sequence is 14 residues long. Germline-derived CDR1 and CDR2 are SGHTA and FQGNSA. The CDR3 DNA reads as TGTGCCAGCAGACTAGCGGGGGGATACAATGAGCAGTTCTTC. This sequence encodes CASRLAGGYNEQFF.

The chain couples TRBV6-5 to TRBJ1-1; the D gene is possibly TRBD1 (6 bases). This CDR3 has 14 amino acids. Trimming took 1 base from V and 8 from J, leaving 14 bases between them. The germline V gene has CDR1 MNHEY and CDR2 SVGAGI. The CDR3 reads CASSYLFDRLEAFF. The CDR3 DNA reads TGTGCCAGCAGTTACTTGTTTGACAGGCTCGAAGCTTTCTTT.

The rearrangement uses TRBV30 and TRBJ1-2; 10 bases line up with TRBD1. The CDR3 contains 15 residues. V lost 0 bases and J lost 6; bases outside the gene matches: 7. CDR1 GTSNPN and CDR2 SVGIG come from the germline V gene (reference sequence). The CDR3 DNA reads TGTGCCTGGAGTGTACCGATGACAGGGGGCGATGGCTACACCTTC. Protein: CAWSVPMTGGDGYTF.

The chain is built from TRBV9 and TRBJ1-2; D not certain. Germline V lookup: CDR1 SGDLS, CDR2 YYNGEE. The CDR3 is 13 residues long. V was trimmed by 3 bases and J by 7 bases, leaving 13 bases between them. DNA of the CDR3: TGTGCCAGCAGCGGCAACGGAACTATTGGCTACACCTTC. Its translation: CASSGNGTIGYTF.

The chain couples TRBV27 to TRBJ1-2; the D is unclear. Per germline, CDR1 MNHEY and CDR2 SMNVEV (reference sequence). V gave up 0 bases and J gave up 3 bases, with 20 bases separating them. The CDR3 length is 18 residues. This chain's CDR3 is CASSLSGGRAGLDYGYTF. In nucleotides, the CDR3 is TGTGCCAGCAGTTTATCAGGAGGAAGGGCCGGGTTGGACTATGGCTACACCTTC.

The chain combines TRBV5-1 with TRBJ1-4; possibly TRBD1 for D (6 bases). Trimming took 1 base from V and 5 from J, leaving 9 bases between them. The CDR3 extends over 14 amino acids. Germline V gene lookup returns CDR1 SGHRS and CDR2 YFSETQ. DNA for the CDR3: TGCGCCAGCAGCTTGAGCCAGGGGAATGAAAAACTGTTTTTT. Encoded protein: CASSLSQGNEKLFF.

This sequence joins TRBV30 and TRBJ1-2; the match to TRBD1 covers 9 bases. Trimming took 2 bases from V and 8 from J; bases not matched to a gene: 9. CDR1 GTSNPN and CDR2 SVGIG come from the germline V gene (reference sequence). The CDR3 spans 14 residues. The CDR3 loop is CAWSPGTGMGGYTF. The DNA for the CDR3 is TGTGCCTGGAGTCCCGGGACAGGGATGGGCGGCTACACCTTC.

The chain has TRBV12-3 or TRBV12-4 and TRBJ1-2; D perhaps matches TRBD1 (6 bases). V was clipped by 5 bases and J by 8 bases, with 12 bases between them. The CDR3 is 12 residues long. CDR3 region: CASSHRVGGYTF. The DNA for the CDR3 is TGTGCCAGCAGTCACAGGGTTGGCGGCTACACCTTC.

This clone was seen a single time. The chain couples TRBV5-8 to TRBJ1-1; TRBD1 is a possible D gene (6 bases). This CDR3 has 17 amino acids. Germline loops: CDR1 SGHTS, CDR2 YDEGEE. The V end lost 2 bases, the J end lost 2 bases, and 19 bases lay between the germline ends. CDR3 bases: TGTGCCAGCAGCTTTTTAGGACCGACAGGAACAAACACTGAAGCTTTCTTT. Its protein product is CASSFLGPTGTNTEAFF.

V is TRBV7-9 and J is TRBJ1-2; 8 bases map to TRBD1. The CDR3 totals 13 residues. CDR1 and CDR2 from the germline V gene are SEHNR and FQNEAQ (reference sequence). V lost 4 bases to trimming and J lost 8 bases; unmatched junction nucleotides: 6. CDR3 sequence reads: CASSSDRGGGYTF. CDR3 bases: TGTGCCAGCAGCTCTGACAGGGGTGGGGGCTACACCTTC.

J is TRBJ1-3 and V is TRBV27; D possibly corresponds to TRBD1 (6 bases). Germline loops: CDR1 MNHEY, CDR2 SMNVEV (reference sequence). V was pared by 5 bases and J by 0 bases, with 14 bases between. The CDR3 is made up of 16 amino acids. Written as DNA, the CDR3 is TGTGCCAGCAGTGTGACAGGTGCCTTCTCTGGAAACACCATATATTTT. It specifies CASSVTGAFSGNTIYF.

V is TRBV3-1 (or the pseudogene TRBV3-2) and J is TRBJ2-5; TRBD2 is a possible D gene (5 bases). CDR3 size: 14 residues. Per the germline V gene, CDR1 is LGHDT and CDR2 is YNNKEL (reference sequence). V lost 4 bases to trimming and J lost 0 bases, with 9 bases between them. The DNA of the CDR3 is TGTGCCAGCAGCCGAACGGACTACCAAGAGACCCAGTACTTC. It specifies CASSRTDYQETQYF.

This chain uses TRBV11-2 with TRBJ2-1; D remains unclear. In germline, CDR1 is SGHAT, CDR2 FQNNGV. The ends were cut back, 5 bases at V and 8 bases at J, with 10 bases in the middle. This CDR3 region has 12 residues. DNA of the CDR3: TGTGCCAGCAGCACTCACCGGGATGAGCAGTTCTTC. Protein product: CASSTHRDEQFF.

This CDR3 is CASSPIIILGSGANVLTF. The CDR3 nucleotides read TGTGCCAGCAGCCCCATTATAATACTAGGGTCTGGGGCCAACGTCCTGACTTTC. The V and J genes are TRBV7-9 and TRBJ2-6; possibly TRBD2 for D (5 bases). Trimming took off 5 bases at V and 1 base at J, with 18 bases between the two ends. CDR3 length equals 18 residues. CDR1 and CDR2 (germline): SEHNR, FQNEAQ (reference sequence).

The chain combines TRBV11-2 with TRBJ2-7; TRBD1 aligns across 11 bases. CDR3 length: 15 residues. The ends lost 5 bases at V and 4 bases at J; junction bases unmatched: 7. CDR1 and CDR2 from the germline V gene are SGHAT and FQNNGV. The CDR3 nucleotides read TGTGCCAGCAGCCTAGGGACAGGGGGATTTTACGAGCAGTACTTC. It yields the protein CASSLGTGGFYEQYF.

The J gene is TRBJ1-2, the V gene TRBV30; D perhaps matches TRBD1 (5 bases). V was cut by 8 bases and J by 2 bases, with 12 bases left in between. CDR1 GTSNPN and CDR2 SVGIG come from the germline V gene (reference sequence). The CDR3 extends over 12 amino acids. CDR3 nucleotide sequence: TGTGCCGGGGGTATTCTGAACTATGGCTACACCTTC. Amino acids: CAGGILNYGYTF. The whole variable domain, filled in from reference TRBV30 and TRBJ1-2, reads SQTIHQWPATLVQPVGSPLSLECTVEGTSNPNLYWYRQAAGRGLQLLFYSVGIGQISSEVPQNLSASRPQDRQFILSSKKLLLSDSGFYLCAGGILNYGYTFGSGTRLTVV.